This is a list of T cell receptor beta chains from one sample in a study of blood T cell repertoires in COVID-19. TCRdb keeps only in-frame clones here, not all; method: immunoSEQ multiplex PCR. The sample yields roughly 40,000 clones, 90% seen once. The sample consisted of peripheral blood. These receptors all come from a man aged 50 to 60 with active COVID-19. Each CDR3 is given with its conserved first and last residue. A D gene is named only where the DNA matches it firmly. Size tells how often a clone was seen (once, few, many) or the class of an expanded clone, and some rows leave it out.

. | TRBJ2-7 | TRBD1 | TRBV4-3 | TGCGCCAGCAGCCGAGAAAACAGGGGCTCCTACGAGCAGTACTTC | CASSRENRGSYEQYF
. | TRBJ1-3 | . | TRBV7-9 | TGTGCCAGCAGCTTAGGAGGGGGATTGAAGGGGAACTCTGGAAACACCATATATTTT | CASSLGGGLKGNSGNTIYF
. | TRBJ1-2 | . | TRBV28 | TGTGCCAGCAGTTCCTTACAGGGACCCTATGGCTACACCTTC | CASSSLQGPYGYTF
. | TRBJ2-5 | TRBD2 | TRBV9 | TGTGCCAGCAGCGTTACCGGGACTAGCAGAGGGCAGCAGACCCAGTACTTC | CASSVTGTSRGQQTQYF
. | TRBJ1-1 | . | TRBV3-1/TRBV3-2 | TGTGCCAGCTCGGGAGGCGGAGAGACTGAAGCTTTCTTT | CASSGGGETEAFF
. | TRBJ2-4 | . | TRBV6-1 | TGTGCCAGCAGTGAACCACATCGACAGGCTAGTGGCATTCAGTACTTC | CASSEPHRQASGIQYF
. | TRBJ1-3 | TRBD1 | TRBV7-2 | TGTGCCAGCAGCTTCGGACAGGCTGGAAACACCATATATTTT | CASSFGQAGNTIYF
. | TRBJ2-7 | . | TRBV5-1 | TGCGCCAGCAGCCCCCGCTGGGGGGTTGATTCCTACGAGCAGTACTTC | CASSPRWGVDSYEQYF
. | TRBJ1-2 | . | TRBV15 | TGTGCCACCAGCAGGAATACGGCCCTTCGGCTAAATCGGGGCTATGGCTACACCTTC | CATSRNTALRLNRGYGYTF
. | TRBJ1-2 | . | TRBV27 | TGTGCCAGCAGTCCACCTGGGAGGGGCTATGGCTACACCTTC | CASSPPGRGYGYTF
. | TRBJ1-2 | . | TRBV3-1/TRBV3-2 | TGTGCCAGCAGCCAGGGTGGACAGAATAAGGGCTACACCTTC | CASSQGGQNKGYTF
. | TRBJ2-7 | . | TRBV5-1 | TGCGCCAGCAGCTTAACCAGGGGGGCTTCCTACGAGCAGTACTTC | CASSLTRGASYEQYF
. | TRBJ1-2 | . | TRBV5-8 | TGTGCCAGCAGCTTGTCTCAGGGTAATATGTATGGCTACACCTTC | CASSLSQGNMYGYTF
. | TRBJ1-2 | . | TRBV5-1 | TGCGCCAGCAGCGATAACAGGGCTTGGGGCTACACCTTC | CASSDNRAWGYTF
. | TRBJ2-7 | TRBD1 | TRBV19 | TGTGCCAGTAGTGTTCCGGGACAGGGGGCCTACGAGCAGTACTTC | CASSVPGQGAYEQYF
. | TRBJ2-3 | . | TRBV5-4 | TGTGCCAGCAGCTTGAGTGACAGGCCAGATACGCAGTATTTT | CASSLSDRPDTQYF
. | TRBJ1-6 | . | TRBV2 | TGTGCCAGCAGTGAATTCGGGGGGGGGTCACCCCTCCACTTT | CASSEFGGGSPLHF
. | TRBJ2-2 | TRBD2 | TRBV4-2 | TGTGCCAGCAGCCAACTGAAACTAGCGGGGGGGTCGAACACCGGGGAGCTGTTTTTT | CASSQLKLAGGSNTGELFF
. | TRBJ2-1 | TRBD2 | TRBV3-1/TRBV3-2 | TGTGCCAGCAGCCTCTGGCTAGCGGGGGGTACTGATGAGCAGTTCTTC | CASSLWLAGGTDEQFF
. | TRBJ1-3 | TRBD1 | TRBV6-5 | TGTGCCAGCAGTAATATGGGGACAGGGGGAAACACCATATATTTT | CASSNMGTGGNTIYF
. | TRBJ2-7 | . | TRBV7-2 | TGTGCCAGCAGCTTTTTCTCGGTAGTCGAGCAGTACTTC | CASSFFSVVEQYF
. | TRBJ1-3 | . | TRBV7-2 | TGTGCCAGCAGCTTAGGAGGCTACTCTGGAAACACCATATATTTT | CASSLGGYSGNTIYF
. | TRBJ2-2 | . | TRBV29-1 | TGCAGCGCTGGAAGTGGGACACGTAACACCGGGGAGCTGTTTTTT | CSAGSGTRNTGELFF
. | TRBJ2-3 | TRBD2 | TRBV3-1/TRBV3-2 | TGTGCCAGCAGCCAAGGACTAGCGGATATCACAGATACGCAGTATTTT | CASSQGLADITDTQYF
. | TRBJ2-1 | TRBD2 | TRBV6-6 | TGTGCCAGCAGTCGGCCGACTAGCGGGGTTAGCTCCTACAATGAGCAGTTCTTC | CASSRPTSGVSSYNEQFF
once | TRBJ2-7 | TRBD2 | TRBV2 | TGTGCCAGCCTGGGGAGCGGGGGAAGCTCCTACGAGCAGTACTTC | CASLGSGGSSYEQYF
once | TRBJ2-7 | . | TRBV6-5 | TGTGCCAGCAGTCCGTCACAGGGAGCCTCCTACGAGCAGTACTTC | CASSPSQGASYEQYF
. | TRBJ1-5 | . | TRBV4-3 | TGCGCCAGCAGCCAGGAGGGTGGTCAGCCCCAGCATTTT | CASSQEGGQPQHF
. | TRBJ2-3 | . | TRBV3-1/TRBV3-2 | TGTGCCAGCAGCTCCATGGGAGGTTCTGATACGCAGTATTTT | CASSSMGGSDTQYF
. | TRBJ1-3 | . | TRBV3-1/TRBV3-2 | TGTGCCAGCAGCCAAGATCGTTTCCTCCCTAGTTACTCTGGAAACACCATATATTTT | CASSQDRFLPSYSGNTIYF
. | TRBJ2-4 | TRBD2 | TRBV6-5 | TGTGCCAGCAGTTACTCAGGATGGGGGGGCAAAAACATTCAGTACTTC | CASSYSGWGGKNIQYF
. | TRBJ1-3 | . | TRBV28 | TGTGCCAGCAGTTTACCTTTAGGCAGGTACGGAAACACCATATATTTT | CASSLPLGRYGNTIYF
. | TRBJ1-1 | . | TRBV7-8 | TGTGCCAGCAGCTTAGAAGGGGCAACTGAAGCTTTCTTT | CASSLEGATEAFF
. | TRBJ2-1 | . | TRBV18 | TGTGCCAGCTCACCACCTCAACTAGCCGGTGGTGGTGAGCAGTTCTTC | CASSPPQLAGGGEQFF
. | TRBJ2-1 | . | TRBV9 | TGTGCCAGCAGCGTAGGGGTGACTCCCCGAGGTGAGCAGTTCTTC | CASSVGVTPRGEQFF
. | TRBJ2-1 | TRBD2 | TRBV27 | TGTGCCAGCAGTTTTACGGCGGGGGGAGGAGAGGGGGAGCAGTTCTTC | CASSFTAGGGEGEQFF
. | TRBJ1-5 | . | TRBV2 | TGTGCCAGCGCTGAGCAGGGCTTTAATCAGCCCCAGCATTTT | CASAEQGFNQPQHF
. | TRBJ1-6 | TRBD1 | TRBV6-4 | TGTGCCAGCAGTGCACAGGGGGTTAATTCACCCCTCCACTTT | CASSAQGVNSPLHF
. | TRBJ2-3 | TRBD2 | TRBV11-2 | TGTGCCAGCAGCTTAGTAGGCGGGGGGGTAACTAGCACAGATACGCAGTATTTT | CASSLVGGGVTSTDTQYF
. | TRBJ1-3 | . | TRBV5-1 | TGCGCCAGCAGCCAGAATACAGGTCCTGGAAACACCATATATTTT | CASSQNTGPGNTIYF
. | TRBJ2-7 | TRBD2 | TRBV14 | TGTGCCAGCAGCCTTAGCGGGGGCGCCTACGAGCAGTACTTC | CASSLSGGAYEQYF
. | TRBJ1-6 | TRBD1 | TRBV10-3 | TGTGCCATCAGCCCCGGACAGGCGAATTCACCCCTCCACTTT | CAISPGQANSPLHF
. | TRBJ2-5 | . | TRBV7-8 | TGTGCCAGCAGCTTTCAGGGGGGCCAAGAGACCCAGTACTTC | CASSFQGGQETQYF
. | TRBJ2-2 | . | TRBV21-1 | TGTGCCAGCAGCCCCGTTCCCCCTGGGCGGGGGCGCAGGATCGGGGAGCTGTTTTTT | CASSPVPPGRGRRIGELFF
. | TRBJ2-4 | TRBD2 | TRBV9 | TGTGCCAGCTCCGGGGGGGCCAAAAACATTCAGTACTTC | CASSGGAKNIQYF
. | TRBJ2-3 | . | TRBV7-9 | TGTGCCAGCAGCTTAGTAGCGGATACGCAGTATTTT | CASSLVADTQYF